Sequencing of this TCR beta chain was carried out in a study of cytomegalovirus exposure and HLA in healthy donors. In regard to this clone: Its antigen is undetermined.

Germline assignment: CDR1 SGHRS and CDR2 YFSETQ. Trimming took 4 bases from V and 5 from J; bases not matched to a gene: 4. The CDR3 sequence is 14 residues long. General study findings and limits: Three CMV-associated chains proved CMV antigen-specific in vitro. Within the 120 or so validation repertoires, first-cohort TCR clusters tended to co-occur, according to a later analysis.

Method: immunoSEQ multiplex PCR; TCRdb's copy keeps in-frame clones and lacks some. The sample carries 120,000 to 150,000 clones, 87% recorded once. Specimen: PBMCs. This TCR came from a man between 18 and 35 years old in good health and CMV-seropositive. The chain carries TRBV5-1 and TRBJ1-5; 9 bases match TRBD1. The CDR3 is CASSPTGGDQPQHF. CDR3 DNA: TGCGCCAGCAGCCCGACAGGGGGGGATCAGCCCCAGCATTTT.